This TCR beta chain was retrieved from a study of early T cells in non-severe SARS-CoV-2 infection. TCRdb used MiXCR to reprocess the 5' RACE reads, holding one entry per CDR3 protein. Of 100,000 to 150,000 distinct CDR3 sequences listed, 15% are singletons. The length of the CDR3 is 16 residues. Trimming pared 4 bases from V and 3 bases from J, leaving 18 bases between. The germline gives CDR1 SGHNT, CDR2 YYREEE (reference sequence). This clonotype turned up a few times. The V gene is TRBV5-4, the J gene TRBJ2-3, with D perhaps TRBD2 (7 bases). The sample taken for sequencing was whole blood. The clonotype was recovered from an adult who was a healthcare worker with PCR-confirmed SARS-CoV-2 infection or an uninfected control (not recorded which). CDR3 residues: CASSPVVGGPTDTQYF. The CDR3 bases are TGTGCCAGCAGCCCGGTAGTGGGGGGGCCAACAGATACGCAGTATTTT.